The next 32 T cell receptor beta chains were all read from a single sample in a study of cytomegalovirus exposure and HLA in healthy donors. PCR was performed using 60 Vbeta and 13 Jbeta primers. Generated by immunoSEQ multiplex PCR, the TCRdb table keeps only in-frame clones and is missing some. The data hold some 130,000 clones, with over 70% observed a single time. Sequenced sample: PBMCs. These TCRs come from a woman between 18 and 30 years old in good health and CMV-seronegative.

The chain has TRBV30 and TRBJ2-7; D call uncertain. V was trimmed by 4 bases and J by 3 bases, leaving 7 bases between them. The germline V gene has CDR1 GTSNPN and CDR2 SVGIG (reference sequence). This CDR3 region has 11 residues. CDR3 in amino acids: CAWTSYYEQYF. The CDR3 DNA reads TGTGCCTGGACCTCGTACTACGAGCAGTACTTC.

This clone was seen a handful of times. The chain employs TRBV10-3 and TRBJ2-5; D gene unclear. The CDR3 is 11 residues long. Deletions cut 5 bases from V and 2 bases from J, with 3 bases between. Germline V gene sequence: CDR1 ENHRY, CDR2 SYGVKD. The CDR3 sequence is CAISQQETQYF. In nucleotides, the CDR3 is TGTGCCATCAGTCAGCAAGAGACCCAGTACTTC.

This rearrangement joins TRBV27 to TRBJ2-1; 7 bases agree with TRBD2. Trimming cost V 6 bases and J 7 bases; bases outside gene matches: 21. This CDR3 spans 18 amino acids. From germline, CDR1 is MNHEY and CDR2 SMNVEV (reference sequence). DNA of the CDR3: TGTGCCAGCAGCCTCCTATGGCGGCGGGAGCGATTGGGGAATGAGCAGTTCTTC. Its translation: CASSLLWRRERLGNEQFF.

This sequence joins TRBV19 and TRBJ1-5; TRBD1 matches 9 bases. In germline, CDR1 is LNHDA, CDR2 SQIVND (reference sequence). Unmatched junction bases numbered 5, after V lost 0 bases and J lost 2 bases. The CDR3 sequence is 17 residues long. The CDR3 DNA is TGTGCCAGTAGTATAGATCTGGACAGGGGAGGCAATCAGCCCCAGCATTTT. Its translation is CASSIDLDRGGNQPQHF.

The rearrangement links TRBV4-1 to TRBJ2-7; D remains unclear. Germline V CDR1 and CDR2: MGHRA, YSYEKL. The V end was cut by 0 bases, the J end by 3 bases, with 15 bases between. CDR3 length equals 16 residues. CDR3 sequence reads: CASSQDQVNPYYEQYF. The CDR3 coding sequence is TGCGCCAGCAGCCAAGATCAGGTGAACCCCTACTACGAGCAGTACTTC.

Only a few counts were recorded for this clone. The genes are TRBV6-4 and TRBJ1-1; 7 nucleotides match TRBD1. The junction had 8 bases not matched to a gene; V was cut back by 6 bases and J by 4 bases. CDR3 length: 14 amino acids. Germline V gene data show CDR1 as MRHNA and CDR2 as SNTAGT. The CDR3 DNA reads TGTGCCAGCAGCATCGGGACAGAAAGCACTGAAGCTTTCTTT. Encoded protein: CASSIGTESTEAFF.

The chain employs TRBV19 and TRBJ2-6; TRBD1 matches 7 bases. Germline CDR1 is LNHDA and CDR2 is SQIVND (reference sequence). The CDR3 extends over 14 amino acids. V shed 8 bases, J shed 1 base, and the junction held 2 bases outside the gene matches. The CDR3 region is CASDRASGANVLTF. DNA for the CDR3: TGTGCCAGTGACAGGGCTTCTGGGGCCAACGTCCTGACTTTC.

The chain links TRBV7-8 to TRBJ2-1; D is perhaps TRBD1 (5 bases). The CDR3 has 12 amino acids. The V gene lost 5 bases and the J gene lost 8 bases, with 10 bases spanning the gap. Germline CDR1 and CDR2: SGHVS and FQNEAQ. CDR3 bases: TGTGCCAGCAGCCCGCTAGGGGATGAGCAGTTCTTC. This sequence encodes CASSPLGDEQFF.

The chain is built from TRBV7-9 and TRBJ2-3, with TRBD2 matching 7 bases. With V trimmed by 1 base and J by 4 bases, 2 bases remained unmatched. The CDR3 length is 14 residues. Per the germline V gene, CDR1 is SEHNR and CDR2 is FQNEAQ (reference sequence). The CDR3: CASSLVGGADTQYF. The CDR3 bases are TGTGCCAGCAGCTTAGTTGGGGGGGCAGATACGCAGTATTTT.

This chain links TRBV7-2 with TRBJ2-2; D ambiguous. CDR1 is SGHTA, CDR2 FQGNSA, per germline. V was cut by 1 base and J by 4 bases, with 4 bases left in between. CDR3 length: 13 residues. As DNA, the CDR3 is TGTGCCAGCAGCTTAGTTAGCACCGGGGAGCTGTTTTTT. Its translation: CASSLVSTGELFF.

This rearrangement joins TRBV19 to TRBJ2-2; D not resolved. Germline CDR1 reads LNHDA; CDR2 reads SQIVND (reference sequence). The CDR3 spans 14 residues. V lost 1 base and J 6 bases, leaving 9 bases between the germline ends. The CDR3, as DNA: TGTGCCAGTAGTATAGCCCCCGAGGCCGGGGAGCTGTTTTTT. Its translation is CASSIAPEAGELFF.

The V and J genes are TRBV18 and TRBJ1-1; the D gene is possibly TRBD1 (6 bases). Germline CDR1 reads KGHSH; CDR2 reads LQKENI. The ends were cut back, 8 bases at V and 2 bases at J, with 12 bases in the middle. The CDR3 loop spans 13 amino acids. In DNA form, the CDR3 reads TGTGCCAGCGCGACAGGAAGTAACACTGAAGCTTTCTTT. It specifies CASATGSNTEAFF.

In this sample, this clone turned up once. This chain joins TRBV29-1 and TRBJ2-1, with D possibly being TRBD1 (5 bases). Trimming cost V 0 bases and J 10 bases, with 16 bases left between them. The CDR3 runs to 14 residues. Germline CDR1 is SQVTM and CDR2 is ANQGSEA. The CDR3 reads CSVEDQGSGSEQFF. DNA of the CDR3: TGCAGCGTTGAAGATCAGGGCTCGGGCTCGGAGCAGTTCTTC.

CDR3 DNA: TGTGCAAGTCGCTTAGTAAGCGACAGGGGGACCCATGAGCAGTTCTTC. Translating gives CASRLVSDRGTHEQFF. The V gene is TRBV12-2, the J gene TRBJ2-1; the DNA was not compared with TRBD1, the D call given in the table. TRBV12-2 is marked as a pseudogene. The CDR3 extends over 16 amino acids.

V and J are TRBV27 and TRBJ1-5, with D unresolved. CDR1 and CDR2 from the germline V gene are MNHEY and SMNVEV (reference sequence). Trimming cost V 7 bases and J 0 bases, with 10 bases left between them. The CDR3 has 14 residues. DNA of the CDR3: TGTGCCAGCACCAAAGCTTATAGCAATCAGCCCCAGCATTTT. As protein: CASTKAYSNQPQHF.

This clone appeared once. The chain recombines TRBV6-5 with TRBJ1-1; D is ambiguous. Germline V gene data show CDR1 as MNHEY and CDR2 as SVGAGI. The CDR3 is 11 amino acids. V was trimmed by 7 bases and J by 7 bases, leaving 10 bases between them. The chain's CDR3 is CASTLGSEAFF. In DNA form, the CDR3 reads TGTGCCAGCACCCTGGGGAGTGAAGCTTTCTTT.

The CDR3 DNA sequence: TGCGCCAGCAGCTTCTCGGGACTAGCGGGAGGCAGGGAAGATACGCAGTATTTT. Translation: CASSFSGLAGGREDTQYF. V gene TRBV5-1 combines with J gene TRBJ2-3; 15 positions agree with TRBD2. The CDR3 extends over 18 amino acids. V lost 2 bases to trimming and J lost 5 bases; unmatched junction nucleotides: 9. Per the germline V gene, CDR1 is SGHRS and CDR2 is YFSETQ. Full variable domain (outside the CDR3, taken from reference TRBV5-1 and TRBJ2-3): KAGVTQTPRYLIKTRGQQVTLSCSPISGHRSVSWYQQTPGQGLQFLFEYFSETQRNKGNFPGRFSGRQFSNSRSEMNVSTLELGDSALYLCASSFSGLAGGREDTQYFGPGTRLTVL.

This chain connects TRBV27 to TRBJ2-7, with D maybe TRBD1 (6 bases). This CDR3 has 13 amino acids. V was cut by 6 bases and J by 7 bases, with 16 bases left in between. Germline assignment: CDR1 MNHEY and CDR2 SMNVEV (reference sequence). CDR3 coding DNA: TGTGCCAGCAGACTCACAGGGACGGGGGAGCAGTACTTC. Translation gives CASRLTGTGEQYF.

V and J are TRBV6-5 and TRBJ1-3; D gene unclear. The V end was cut by 2 bases, the J end by 0 bases, with 5 bases between. This CDR3 region has 14 residues. Germline lookup yields CDR1 MNHEY and CDR2 SVGAGI. The CDR3 DNA reads TGTGCCAGCAGTTACCAGGCCTCTGGAAACACCATATATTTT. Its translation: CASSYQASGNTIYF.

The V and J genes are TRBV30 and TRBJ1-4; D is possibly TRBD1 (5 bases). V shed 1 base and J shed 11 bases, with 14 bases lying between them. The CDR3 length is 13 residues. Germline CDR1 GTSNPN, CDR2 SVGIG (reference sequence). CDR3 sequence: CAWSAGPKGKLFF. CDR3 coding DNA: TGTGCCTGGAGTGCGGGTCCAAAGGGGAAACTGTTTTTT. Complete variable domain (other parts from reference TRBV30 and TRBJ1-4): SQTIHQWPATLVQPVGSPLSLECTVEGTSNPNLYWYRQAAGRGLQLLFYSVGIGQISSEVPQNLSASRPQDRQFILSSKKLLLSDSGFYLCAWSAGPKGKLFFGSGTQLSVL.

The chain has TRBV6-5 and TRBJ1-2, with D tentatively TRBD1 (5 bases). Looked up from germline, CDR1 is MNHEY and CDR2 is SVGAGI. Trimming left V 3 bases short and J 0 bases short, with 14 bases between. This CDR3 is built from 16 residues. The CDR3 region is CASSYSTWGANYGYTF. For the CDR3, the DNA is TGTGCCAGCAGTTATTCCACGTGGGGGGCTAACTATGGCTACACCTTC.

The rearrangement joins TRBV9 to TRBJ2-5; TRBD1 aligns across 9 bases. Unmatched junction bases numbered 5, after V lost 0 bases and J lost 5 bases. Looked up from germline, CDR1 is SGDLS and CDR2 is YYNGEE. This CDR3 contains 15 residues. The DNA for the CDR3 is TGTGCCAGCAGCGTAGGGGGGACAGGGTGGGAGACCCAGTACTTC. It translates to CASSVGGTGWETQYF.

The gene calls are TRBV6-4 and TRBJ2-1; TRBD2 agrees at 7 bases. From germline, CDR1 is MRHNA and CDR2 SNTAGT. This CDR3 has 14 residues. V gave up 4 bases and J gave up 6 bases; unmatched junction bases: 6. The CDR3 DNA is TGTGCCAGCAGTGGGGAGGGAGGGATCAATGAGCAGTTCTTC. This codes for CASSGEGGINEQFF.

The chain couples TRBV7-6 to TRBJ1-1; TRBD1 matches 7 bases. V gave up 5 bases and J gave up 4 bases; unmatched junction bases: 4. The CDR3 is 13 amino acids. Germline CDR1 reads SGHVS; CDR2 reads FNYEAQ. CDR3 coding DNA: TGTGCCAGCAGCAGGGGGCAGCGCACTGAAGCTTTCTTT. It codes for CASSRGQRTEAFF. Together with reference TRBV7-6 and TRBJ1-1, the CDR3 gives the full variable domain: GAGVSQSPRYKVTKRGQDVALRCDPISGHVSLYWYRQALGQGPEFLTYFNYEAQQDKSGLPNDRFSAERPEGSISTLTIQRTEQRDSAMYRCASSRGQRTEAFFGQGTRLTVV.

This chain uses TRBV29-1 with TRBJ2-2, with D maybe TRBD2 (5 bases). Trimming stripped 5 bases from V and 4 bases from J, with 8 bases between. CDR3 length: 12 residues. Germline V lookup: CDR1 SQVTM, CDR2 ANQGSEA. CDR3 bases: TGCAGCGTTTGGACTCCCACCGGGGAGCTGTTTTTT. This translates into CSVWTPTGELFF.

The chain uses TRBV5-1 and TRBJ2-1; 7 positions match TRBD2. V lost 4 bases and J lost 8; bases outside the gene matches: 12. Germline V gene data show CDR1 as SGHRS and CDR2 as YFSETQ. The CDR3 is 15 residues long. CDR3 in amino acids: CASSRTGLGGDEQFF. The CDR3 region has the DNA TGCGCCAGCAGCCGGACCGGACTAGGAGGGGATGAGCAGTTCTTC.

The gene calls are TRBV11-2 and TRBJ2-7, with D perhaps TRBD2 (6 bases). Trimming pared 6 bases from V and 3 bases from J, leaving 12 bases between. The CDR3 consists of 13 residues. Germline V lookup: CDR1 SGHAT, CDR2 FQNNGV. In DNA form, the CDR3 reads TGTGCCAGCAGTTTGGACTACGGCTACGAGCAGTACTTC. It translates to CASSLDYGYEQYF.

The chain combines TRBV11-2 with TRBJ2-7, with TRBD2 matching 12 bases. CDR3 size: 16 residues. Germline CDR1 and CDR2: SGHAT and FQNNGV. Losses at the gene ends were 5 bases for V and 2 bases for J; bases not matched to a gene: 7. The CDR3 loop is CASSQTSGRGPYEQYF. DNA of the CDR3: TGTGCCAGCAGCCAGACTAGCGGGAGAGGCCCCTACGAGCAGTACTTC.

The gene calls are TRBV6-1 and TRBJ1-2; D might be TRBD1 (5 bases). This CDR3 has 13 amino acids. Germline V gene sequence: CDR1 MNHNS, CDR2 SASEGT. V shed 1 base and J shed 4 bases, with 7 bases lying between them. This chain's CDR3 is CASSEGGGYGYTF. The CDR3 DNA is TGTGCCAGCAGTGAAGGCGGGGGCTATGGCTACACCTTC.

The chain recombines TRBV2 with TRBJ1-5; TRBD1 matches at 8 bases. The CDR3 runs to 14 residues. J gave up 7 bases and V 5 bases, and 7 bases lay outside the gene matches. The germline CDR1 and CDR2 sequences are SNHLY and FYNNEI. This CDR3 reads CASSLGQAGQPQHF. The CDR3 DNA reads as TGTGCCAGCAGTTTGGGACAGGCAGGGCAGCCCCAGCATTTT.

A single count supports this clone. The DNA of the CDR3 is TGTGCCAGCAGCCCTTTGGACAGCAATAACTATGGCTACACCTTC. Amino acids: CASSPLDSNNYGYTF. The chain employs TRBV5-6 and TRBJ1-2; D perhaps matches TRBD1 (6 bases). The CDR3 contains 15 residues. Trimming removed 4 bases at V and 1 base at J, with 14 bases between. Germline CDR1 reads SGHDT; CDR2 reads YYEEEE.

The V call is TRBV2, the J call TRBJ2-5; 7 nucleotides match TRBD2. The V and J ends lost 8 bases and 6 bases, in that order; junction bases with no gene match: 6. In germline, CDR1 is SNHLY, CDR2 FYNNEI. The CDR3 runs to 12 residues. CDR3 sequence (DNA): TGTGCCAGCCGGAGCGGGGAAAAGACCCAGTACTTC. Translated, it gives CASRSGEKTQYF. Full variable domain (rest looked up from reference TRBV2 and TRBJ2-5): EPEVTQTPSHQVTQMGQEVILRCVPISNHLYFYWYRQILGQKVEFLVSFYNNEISEKSEIFDDQFSVERPDGSNFTLKIRSTKLEDSAMYFCASRSGEKTQYFGPGTRLLVL.